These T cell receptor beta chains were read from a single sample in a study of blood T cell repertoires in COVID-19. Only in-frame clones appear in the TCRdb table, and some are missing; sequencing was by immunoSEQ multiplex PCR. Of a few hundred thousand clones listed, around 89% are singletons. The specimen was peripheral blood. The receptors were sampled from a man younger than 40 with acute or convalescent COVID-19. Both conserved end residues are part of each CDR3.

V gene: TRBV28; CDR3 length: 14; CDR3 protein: CASSLIYRVQPQHF
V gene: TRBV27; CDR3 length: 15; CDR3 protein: CASSPLTGTDYGYTF
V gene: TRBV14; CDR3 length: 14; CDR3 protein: CASSQVGGHRGYTF
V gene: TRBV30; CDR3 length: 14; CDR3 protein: CAWRRQGPNQPQHF
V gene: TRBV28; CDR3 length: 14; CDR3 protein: CASSLITPKSQQYF
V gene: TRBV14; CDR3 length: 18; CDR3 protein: CASSRLRGGRSKSYEQYF
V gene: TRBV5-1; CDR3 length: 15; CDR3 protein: CASSLDDSSYNEQFF
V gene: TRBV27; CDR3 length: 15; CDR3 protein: CASSPTGQGVHTQYF
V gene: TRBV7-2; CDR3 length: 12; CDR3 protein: CASRRVADTQYF
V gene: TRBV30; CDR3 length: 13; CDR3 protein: CAWNRQGNTEAFF
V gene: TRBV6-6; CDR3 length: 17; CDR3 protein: CASSRLGGGGYQETQYF
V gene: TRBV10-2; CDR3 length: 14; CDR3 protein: CASTGQGGTGELFF
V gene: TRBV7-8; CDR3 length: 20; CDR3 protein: CASSSLGWWSSGGTEETQYF
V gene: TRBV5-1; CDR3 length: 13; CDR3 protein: CASSEGAGDEQYF
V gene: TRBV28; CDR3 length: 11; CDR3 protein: CASRYGHGYTF
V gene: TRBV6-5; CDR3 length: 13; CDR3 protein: CASRTGPNTEAFF